Below are 27 T cell receptor beta chains sequenced from a single sample in a study of blood T cell repertoires in COVID-19. Measured with immunoSEQ multiplex PCR; TCRdb has only the in-frame clones, and not every one. Seen here are under 95,000 clones, more than 85% observed once, and the top ten hold over 4%. Sample: peripheral blood. The receptors come from a man aged 40-49 years with acute or convalescent COVID-19.

The V and J genes are TRBV5-5 and TRBJ1-4; 7 positions match TRBD1. The CDR3 length is 15 residues. After removal of 0 bases from V and 5 bases from J, the junction contained 4 bases not matched to a gene. CDR1 is SGHKS, CDR2 YYEKEE, per germline (reference sequence). For the CDR3, the DNA is TGTGCCAGCAGCTTGGCCGCCAGGGGGAATGAAAAACTGTTTTTT. Its translation: CASSLAARGNEKLFF.

V usage is TRBV3-1 (or the pseudogene TRBV3-2) and J usage is TRBJ2-3; 7 bases are a match to TRBD1. Germline CDR1 is LGHDT and CDR2 is YNNKEL (reference sequence). The CDR3 sequence is 14 residues long. V lost 3 bases and J lost 2; bases outside the gene matches: 2. This CDR3 is CASSQTGITDTQYF. The CDR3, as DNA: TGTGCCAGCAGCCAGACAGGGATCACAGATACGCAGTATTTT.

This chain connects TRBV15 to TRBJ1-1, with D possibly matching TRBD1 (5 bases). The CDR3 is 15 amino acids. Per the germline V gene, CDR1 is LNHNV and CDR2 is YYDKDF (reference sequence). Trimming took 1 base from V and 1 from J, leaving 10 bases between them. The CDR3 DNA sequence: TGTGCCACCAGCAGAGGGCAAGGGGCGAACACTGAAGCTTTCTTT. Protein sequence: CATSRGQGANTEAFF.

This chain links TRBV29-1 with TRBJ2-7, with 8 bases identical to TRBD1. V lost 4 bases and J lost 0; bases outside the gene matches: 11. This CDR3 comprises 16 residues. CDR1 and CDR2 (germline): SQVTM, ANQGSEA. In DNA form, the CDR3 reads TGCAGCGTTGTTTTTGCGACAGGGGTCCTCTCCTACGAGCAGTACTTC. This codes for CSVVFATGVLSYEQYF.

The V gene is TRBV7-6, the J gene TRBJ2-2; a weak D match, TRBD2 (6 bases). Trimming removed 0 bases from V and 2 bases from J, with 16 bases in between. This CDR3 contains 18 residues. CDR1 and CDR2 from the germline V gene are SGHVS and FNYEAQ. Here the CDR3 DNA reads TGTGCCAGCAGCTTAGCGTCCCGGGACTGGGCCAACACCGGGGAGCTGTTTTTT. This translates into CASSLASRDWANTGELFF.

V and J are TRBV19 and TRBJ2-3, with 10 bases aligning to TRBD2. The V segment lost 5 bases and the J segment 0 bases; nucleotides outside the gene matches: 2. From germline, CDR1 is LNHDA and CDR2 SQIVND (reference sequence). The CDR3 has 15 residues. The CDR3 spells CASSELAGSTDTQYF. CDR3 bases: TGTGCCAGTAGTGAACTAGCGGGAAGCACAGATACGCAGTATTTT.

V and J are TRBV7-2 and TRBJ1-1, with 7 bases aligning to TRBD1. Per germline, CDR1 SGHTA and CDR2 FQGNSA. V lost 5 bases and J lost 5; bases outside the gene matches: 14. This CDR3 has 16 residues. In DNA, the CDR3 is TGTGCCAGCAGCGGCCGGGACAGTCTAAGAGGGACTGAAGCTTTCTTT. It encodes CASSGRDSLRGTEAFF.

CDR3 amino acids: CASSLGLAFHEQFF. The CDR3, as DNA: TGTGCCAGCAGCTTGGGACTAGCGTTCCATGAGCAGTTCTTC. The chain uses TRBV11-2 and TRBJ2-1, with 10 nucleotides matching TRBD2. The CDR3 is made up of 14 amino acids. Trimming removed 3 bases from V and 8 bases from J; junction bases left unmatched: 4. Germline assignment: CDR1 SGHAT and CDR2 FQNNGV.

V gene TRBV19 combines with J gene TRBJ1-2; weak D call: TRBD1 (5 bases). V was trimmed by 3 bases and J by 6 bases, leaving 5 bases between them. The CDR3 is made up of 11 amino acids. Germline CDR1 reads LNHDA; CDR2 reads SQIVND (reference sequence). The CDR3 DNA reads as TGTGCCAGTAGTATGGGGCATGGCTACACCTTC. Amino acid sequence: CASSMGHGYTF.

This rearrangement joins TRBV7-9 to TRBJ1-4; a weak D match, TRBD1 (5 bases). Looked up from germline, CDR1 is SEHNR and CDR2 is FQNEAQ (reference sequence). This CDR3 spans 14 amino acids. The V and J ends lost 5 bases and 7 bases respectively, with 14 bases between them. CDR3 sequence: CASSPGFRGEKLFF. In DNA form, the CDR3 reads TGTGCCAGCAGCCCAGGGTTTCGAGGTGAAAAACTGTTTTTT. The full variable domain, its missing parts supplied by reference TRBV7-9 and TRBJ1-4, is DTGVSQNPRHKITKRGQNVTFRCDPISEHNRLYWYRQTLGQGPEFLTYFQNEAQLEKSRLLSDRFSAERPKGSFSTLEIQRTEQGDSAMYLCASSPGFRGEKLFFGSGTQLSVL.

This clone was recorded a few times. The V call is TRBV6-2 or TRBV6-3, the J call TRBJ1-5; D may be TRBD1 (5 bases). V lost 6 bases and J lost 7, with 16 bases in between. Per the germline V gene, CDR1 is MNHEY and CDR2 is SVGEGT. This CDR3 has 14 residues. DNA of the CDR3: TGTGCCAGCAGCGTTCGGGGGGAAGGACAGCCCCAGCATTTT. This sequence encodes CASSVRGEGQPQHF.

The sample holds one count of this clone. Here the CDR3 reads CSVEGSGGVGYGYTF. CDR3 DNA: TGCAGCGTTGAAGGTTCAGGGGGCGTTGGTTATGGCTACACCTTC. The chain uses TRBV29-1 and TRBJ1-2; 8 nucleotides line up with TRBD1. The CDR3 extends over 15 amino acids. CDR1 SQVTM and CDR2 ANQGSEA come from the germline V gene. V shed 1 base, J shed 5 bases, and the junction held 9 bases outside the gene matches.

There are a few counts of this clone. The chain joins TRBV7-2 to TRBJ1-5; D not certain. V lost 5 bases, J lost 0 bases, and 11 bases lay in between. Germline-derived CDR1 and CDR2 are SGHTA and FQGNSA. This CDR3 comprises 15 residues. CDR3 in DNA: TGTGCCAGCAGCCTCGGGGAGGCTAGCAATCAGCCCCAGCATTTT. It translates to CASSLGEASNQPQHF.

The sample holds a few counts of this clone. This rearrangement joins TRBV11-2 to TRBJ2-7, with D possibly TRBD1 on 6 matching bases. This CDR3 spans 15 amino acids. Trimming stripped 0 bases from V and 4 bases from J, with 13 bases between. Germline V lookup: CDR1 SGHAT, CDR2 FQNNGV. The DNA of the CDR3 is TGTGCCAGCAGCTTAGAAACAGGGTACCATTACGAGCAGTACTTC. It specifies CASSLETGYHYEQYF.

This chain joins TRBV6-5 and TRBJ1-4; a possible D gene is TRBD1 (6 bases). Germline lookup yields CDR1 MNHEY and CDR2 SVGAGI. With 8 bases removed from V and 8 bases from J, the gap between germline ends came to 15 bases. There are 13 residues in the CDR3. CDR3 in amino acids: CASLGAPGEKLFF. DNA of the CDR3: TGTGCCAGCTTGGGGGCGCCGGGGGAAAAACTGTTTTTT.

The V gene is TRBV6-5, the J gene TRBJ1-5; D perhaps matches TRBD1 (6 bases). This CDR3 has 14 residues. CDR1 and CDR2 (germline): MNHEY, SVGAGI. Trimming cost V 6 bases and J 1 base, with 10 bases left between them. CDR3 region: CASRTGTSNQPQHF. DNA of the CDR3: TGTGCCAGCAGAACCGGGACAAGCAATCAGCCCCAGCATTTT.

The gene calls are TRBV4-1 and TRBJ1-2; D may be TRBD1 (5 bases). The CDR3 extends over 15 amino acids. V shed 1 base and J shed 4 bases, with 13 bases lying between them. Germline CDR1 MGHRA, CDR2 YSYEKL. The CDR3 sequence: CASSQAGGAGYGYTF. In nucleotides, the CDR3 is TGCGCCAGCAGCCAAGCGGGAGGGGCAGGCTATGGCTACACCTTC.

V is TRBV5-4 and J is TRBJ1-1; no reliable D call. V lost 1 base and J 5 bases, leaving 9 bases between the germline ends. This CDR3 is 13 amino acids long. The germline gives CDR1 SGHNT, CDR2 YYREEE (reference sequence). CDR3 sequence (DNA): TGTGCCAGCAGCTTGATCCATAGTACTGAAGCTTTCTTT. Translating it yields CASSLIHSTEAFF.

The chain carries TRBV5-6 and TRBJ1-4, with TRBD1 identical over 7 bases. Germline-derived CDR1 and CDR2 are SGHDT and YYEEEE. Germline trimming cut 4 bases from V and 4 bases from J; bases unmatched to any gene: 7. This CDR3 contains 15 residues. The CDR3, as DNA: TGTGCCAGCAGCGGGGAGACAGGGATTAATGAAAAACTGTTTTTT. It is translated as CASSGETGINEKLFF.

This chain links TRBV12-5 with TRBJ1-2; possibly TRBD1 for D (6 bases). This CDR3 is 16 amino acids long. Per germline, CDR1 LGHNT and CDR2 FRNRAP. Deletions cut 0 bases from V and 1 base from J, with 12 bases between. DNA of the CDR3: TGTGCTAGTGGTTTGGTACTCACAGGGTTTAACTATGGCTACACCTTC. Amino acid sequence: CASGLVLTGFNYGYTF.

This clone showed up just once. V and J are TRBV5-1 and TRBJ1-2; TRBD1 agrees at 9 bases. The CDR3 has 15 residues. From germline, CDR1 is SGHRS and CDR2 YFSETQ. Germline trimming cut 0 bases from V and 4 bases from J; bases unmatched to any gene: 4. In DNA, the CDR3 is TGCGCCAGCAGCTTGGAGGGGACAGGGCCCTATGGCTACACCTTC. It specifies CASSLEGTGPYGYTF.

This CDR3 is CASSTEETQYF. CDR3 DNA sequence: TGTGCCAGCAGCACAGAAGAGACCCAGTACTTC. The chain uses TRBV7-9 and TRBJ2-5; no definite D call. CDR1 and CDR2 from the germline V gene are SEHNR and FQNEAQ (reference sequence). The CDR3 is made up of 11 amino acids. Deletions cut 5 bases from V and 3 bases from J, with 4 bases between.

V is TRBV2 and J is TRBJ1-2; D is possibly TRBD1 (5 bases). Deletions cut 5 bases from V and 0 bases from J, with 10 bases between. Looked up from germline, CDR1 is SNHLY and CDR2 is FYNNEI. This CDR3 has 14 residues. The CDR3 sequence: CASSFDSANYGYTF. Written as DNA, the CDR3 is TGTGCCAGCAGTTTCGACAGCGCTAACTATGGCTACACCTTC.

This clone was observed once. This chain joins TRBV11-2 and TRBJ1-3; 7 positions agree with TRBD1. CDR3 length: 16 residues. Germline assignment: CDR1 SGHAT and CDR2 FQNNGV. Losses at the gene ends were 8 bases for V and 0 bases for J; bases not matched to a gene: 10. The CDR3 sequence is CASGPTGILSGNTIYF. Here the CDR3 DNA reads TGTGCCAGCGGGCCGACAGGGATCCTCTCTGGAAACACCATATATTTT.

This clone appeared once. A read error may account for a junction end that differs from germline. The rearrangement links TRBV6-1 to TRBJ1-5; no clear D gene. The germline CDR1 and CDR2 sequences are MNHNS and SASEGT. The CDR3 totals 17 residues. The CDR3 region is CASSQARAGRSNQPQHF. The CDR3, as DNA: TGTGCCAGCAGTCAAGCGAGGGCCGGGAGGAGCAATCAGCCCCAGCATTTT.

This chain joins TRBV6-6 and TRBJ2-3; 12 bases are a match to TRBD1. Germline V gene data show CDR1 as MNHNY and CDR2 as SVGAGI (reference sequence). The ends lost 5 bases at V and 3 bases at J; junction bases unmatched: 3. CDR3 length: 15 residues. The CDR3 loop reads CASSPGQGATDTQYF. CDR3 coding DNA: TGTGCCAGCAGTCCGGGACAGGGGGCTACAGATACGCAGTATTTT.

This clone was detected once. The chain employs TRBV27 and TRBJ2-1; unclear D gene. V gave up 1 base and J gave up 0 bases, with 7 bases separating them. The CDR3 covers 15 residues. Germline CDR1 reads MNHEY; CDR2 reads SMNVEV (reference sequence). CDR3 region: CASSLFGSSYNEQFF. The CDR3 nucleotides are TGTGCCAGCAGTTTATTCGGTAGCTCCTACAATGAGCAGTTCTTC.